Sequencing of this T cell receptor beta chain was carried out in a study of blood T cell repertoires in COVID-19 (TCRdb year 2020). Regarding the complete study: The collaborator samples originated in the United States, Italy and Spain and spanned the acute and convalescent phases of COVID-19. The prospective study material was composed of cDNA or gDNA derived from T cells, B-cell-depleted T cells, or PBMCs. Deeply sampled blood TCRbeta repertoires from subjects exposed to, actively infected with, or recovered from COVID-19 were included in the dataset. A freely available public database, intended as a resource for researchers studying the immune response to SARS-CoV-2, is where the repertoires were released. Samples came from the ongoing ImmuneRACE study (first 160 participants) plus 1,254 subjects from 6 global collaborators. Nearly every sample came with metadata listing a de-identified subject ID, COVID-19 status, age in years and sex. Where HLA class I and class II types were available, the types were taken from metadata supplied by the sample provider, not from assay-based typing.

TCRbeta CDR3 regions were amplified from genomic DNA by means of the immunoSEQ Assay, a bias-controlled multiplex PCR. The authors' pipeline ran thus. The number of nucleated cells in each sample was estimated from the amplification of reference gene primers within the assay. To quantify the absolute abundance of each unique TCRbeta CDR3 rearrangement, sequence reads were collapsed and filtered. For each sample, productive Simpson clonality was calculated as the square root of Simpson's diversity index over productive rearrangements. TCRdb mirrors the immuneACCESS table, restricted to in-frame sequences. Some clones are absent from its copies; in checked studies, under half trace to an unresolved V gene, and the reason for the others is unknown. For V, J and clone size, that table is used; D and trimming come from the DNA. The sample table contains approximately 300,000 clones; only one count was recorded for around 85% of them. About 4.3% of the sample lies in the top ten.

In the prospective study, participants were 18 to 89 years old, resided in about two dozen geographic areas of the United States, and were enrolled through a virtual design. In the prospective study, cohorts were assigned on the basis of participant-reported clinical history obtained from a screening survey and a study questionnaire. For ImmuneRACE Cohort 3, a participant was defined as recovered based on two consecutive negative NP/OP PCR tests, clearance by a healthcare professional, or resolution of symptoms. Mobile phlebotomists in the prospective study collected whole blood, serum and a nasopharyngeal or oropharyngeal swab from every participant. Participants in the prospective study had the option to provide additional blood draws and questionnaires over a roughly two-month period. Blood samples from the prospective study were shipped frozen or at room temperature prior to DNA extraction.

Reading from cysteine to phenylalanine, the CDR3 counts 13 amino acids. The read is trimmed to its CDR3 DNA, 39 bases read in frame from base 1. The V and J ends are trimmed by 1 base and 5 bases, leaving 8 bases between them. The germline V gene (reference sequence) specifies MNHEY as CDR1 and SMNVEV as CDR2. General conclusions and limits of the study: Clinical and demographic metadata were provided uncurated, with the amount varying by source and participant.

For this clone: Its target antigen remains unknown. No quality values exist for individual bases; no much larger clone is one base distant.

The sequence was collected from a woman under 40 who had recovered from COVID-19. Recombination joined TRBV27 with TRBJ1-1; the D gene is not confidently resolved. The sequenced sample was PBMCs or T cells enriched from blood (not recorded which). The CDR3: CASSLWPGTEAFF. The DNA reads as follows: TGTGCCAGCAGTTTATGGCCGGGGACTGAAGCTTTCTTT.